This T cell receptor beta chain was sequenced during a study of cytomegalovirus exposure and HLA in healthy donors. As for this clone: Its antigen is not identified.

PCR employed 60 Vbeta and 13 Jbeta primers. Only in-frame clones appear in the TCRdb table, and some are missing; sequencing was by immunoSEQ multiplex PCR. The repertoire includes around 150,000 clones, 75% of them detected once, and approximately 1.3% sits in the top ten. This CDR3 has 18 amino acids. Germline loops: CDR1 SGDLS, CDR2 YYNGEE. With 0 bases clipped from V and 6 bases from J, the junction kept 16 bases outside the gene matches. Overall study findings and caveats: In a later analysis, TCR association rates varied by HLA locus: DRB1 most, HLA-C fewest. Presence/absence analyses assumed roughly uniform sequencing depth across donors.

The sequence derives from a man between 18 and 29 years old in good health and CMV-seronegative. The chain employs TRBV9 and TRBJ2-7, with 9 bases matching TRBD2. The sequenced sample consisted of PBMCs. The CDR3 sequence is CASSVDGASGTVWGEQYF. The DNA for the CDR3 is TGTGCCAGCAGCGTAGATGGGGCTAGCGGGACGGTCTGGGGCGAGCAGTACTTC.